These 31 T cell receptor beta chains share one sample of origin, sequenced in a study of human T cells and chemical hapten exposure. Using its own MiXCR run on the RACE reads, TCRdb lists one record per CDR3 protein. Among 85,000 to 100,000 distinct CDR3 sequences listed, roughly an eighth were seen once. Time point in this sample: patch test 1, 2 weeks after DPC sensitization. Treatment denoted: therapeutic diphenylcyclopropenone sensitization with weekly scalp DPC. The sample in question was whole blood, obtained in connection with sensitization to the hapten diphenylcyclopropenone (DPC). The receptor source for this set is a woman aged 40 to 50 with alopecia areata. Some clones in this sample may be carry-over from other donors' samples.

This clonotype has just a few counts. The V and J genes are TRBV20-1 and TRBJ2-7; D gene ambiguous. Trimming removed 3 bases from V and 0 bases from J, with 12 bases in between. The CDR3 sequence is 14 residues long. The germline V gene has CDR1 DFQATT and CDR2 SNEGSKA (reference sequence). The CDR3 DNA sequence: TGCAGTGCTAGTCAGCAGGCCATCTCCTACGAGCAGTACTTC. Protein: CSASQQAISYEQYF.

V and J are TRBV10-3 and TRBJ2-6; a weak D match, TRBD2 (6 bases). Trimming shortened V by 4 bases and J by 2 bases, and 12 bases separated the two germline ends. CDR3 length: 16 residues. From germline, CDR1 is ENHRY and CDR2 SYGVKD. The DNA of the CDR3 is TGTGCCATCAGTGGCGGAGGAGGGCCTGGGGCCAACGTCCTGACTTTC. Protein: CAISGGGGPGANVLTF.

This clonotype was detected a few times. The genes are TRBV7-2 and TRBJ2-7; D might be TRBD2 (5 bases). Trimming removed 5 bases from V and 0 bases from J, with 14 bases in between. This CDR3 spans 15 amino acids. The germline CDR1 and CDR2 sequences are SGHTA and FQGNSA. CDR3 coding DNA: TGTGCCAGCAGCCTGTTGGACTTTCTCTCCTACGAGCAGTACTTC. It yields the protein CASSLLDFLSYEQYF. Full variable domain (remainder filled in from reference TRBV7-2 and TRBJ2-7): GAGVSQSPSNKVTEKGKDVELRCDPISGHTALYWYRQSLGQGLEFLIYFQGNSAPDKSGLPSDRFSAERTGGSVSTLTIQRTQQEDSAVYLCASSLLDFLSYEQYFGPGTRLTVT.

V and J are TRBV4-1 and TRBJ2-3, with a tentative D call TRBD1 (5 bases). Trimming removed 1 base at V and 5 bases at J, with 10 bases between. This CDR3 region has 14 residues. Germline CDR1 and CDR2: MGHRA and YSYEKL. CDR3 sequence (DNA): TGCGCCAGCAGCCAAGGGATCAGGGTAGATACGCAGTATTTT. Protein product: CASSQGIRVDTQYF.

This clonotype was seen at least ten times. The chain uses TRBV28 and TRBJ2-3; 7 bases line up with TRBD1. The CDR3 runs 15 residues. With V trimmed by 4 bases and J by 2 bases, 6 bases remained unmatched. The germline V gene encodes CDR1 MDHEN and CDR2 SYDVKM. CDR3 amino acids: CASSSSGGITDTQYF. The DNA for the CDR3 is TGTGCCAGCAGTTCTTCAGGGGGAATCACAGATACGCAGTATTTT. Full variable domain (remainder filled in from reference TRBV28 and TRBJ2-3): DVKVTQSSRYLVKRTGEKVFLECVQDMDHENMFWYRQDPGLGLRLIYFSYDVKMKEKGDIPEGYSVSREKKERFSLILESASTNQTSMYLCASSSSGGITDTQYFGPGTRLTVL.

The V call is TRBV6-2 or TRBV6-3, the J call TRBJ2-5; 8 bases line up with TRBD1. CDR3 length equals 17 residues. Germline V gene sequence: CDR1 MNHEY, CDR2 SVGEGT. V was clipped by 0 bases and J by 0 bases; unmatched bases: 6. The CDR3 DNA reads TGTGCCAGCAGTTACTCGATTGGGACAGGCCACCAAGAGACCCAGTACTTC. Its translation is CASSYSIGTGHQETQYF.

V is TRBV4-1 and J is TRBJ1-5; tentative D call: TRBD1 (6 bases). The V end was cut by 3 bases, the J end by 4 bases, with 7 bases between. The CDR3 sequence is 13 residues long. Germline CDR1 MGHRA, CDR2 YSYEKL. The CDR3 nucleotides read TGCGCCAGCAGCCAGGACAGTAATCAGCCCCAGCATTTT. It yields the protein CASSQDSNQPQHF.

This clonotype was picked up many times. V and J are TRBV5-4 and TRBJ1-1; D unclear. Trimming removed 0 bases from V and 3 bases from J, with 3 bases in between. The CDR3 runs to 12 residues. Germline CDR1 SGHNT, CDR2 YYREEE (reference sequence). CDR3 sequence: CASSLEDTEAFF. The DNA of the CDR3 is TGTGCCAGCAGCTTGGAGGACACTGAAGCTTTCTTT.

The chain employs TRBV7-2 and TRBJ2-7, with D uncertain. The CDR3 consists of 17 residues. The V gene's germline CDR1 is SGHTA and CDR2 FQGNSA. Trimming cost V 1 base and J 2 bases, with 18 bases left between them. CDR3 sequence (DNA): TGTGCCAGCAGCTTAGAGTTTTCCCAGGTCGTTGCCTACGAGCAGTACTTC. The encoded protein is CASSLEFSQVVAYEQYF.

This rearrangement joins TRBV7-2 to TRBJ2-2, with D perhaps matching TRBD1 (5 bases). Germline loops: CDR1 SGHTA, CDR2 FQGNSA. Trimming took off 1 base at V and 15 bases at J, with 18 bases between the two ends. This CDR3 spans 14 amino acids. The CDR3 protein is CASSLEPRGHTVFF. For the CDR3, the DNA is TGTGCCAGCAGCTTAGAACCCCGCGGACATACGGTGTTTTTT.

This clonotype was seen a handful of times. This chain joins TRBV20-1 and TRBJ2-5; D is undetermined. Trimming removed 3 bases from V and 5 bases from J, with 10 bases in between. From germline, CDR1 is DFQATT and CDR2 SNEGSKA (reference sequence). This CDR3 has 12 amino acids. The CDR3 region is CSASLGLETQYF. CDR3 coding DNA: TGCAGTGCTAGCTTGGGTTTGGAGACCCAGTACTTC.

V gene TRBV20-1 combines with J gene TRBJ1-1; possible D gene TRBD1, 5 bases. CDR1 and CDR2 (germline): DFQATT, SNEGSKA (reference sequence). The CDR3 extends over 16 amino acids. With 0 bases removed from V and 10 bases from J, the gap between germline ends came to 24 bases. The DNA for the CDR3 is TGCAGTGCTAGAGAACCTGACAGTTATGGATTGCGCGGAGCTTTCTTT. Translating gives CSAREPDSYGLRGAFF.

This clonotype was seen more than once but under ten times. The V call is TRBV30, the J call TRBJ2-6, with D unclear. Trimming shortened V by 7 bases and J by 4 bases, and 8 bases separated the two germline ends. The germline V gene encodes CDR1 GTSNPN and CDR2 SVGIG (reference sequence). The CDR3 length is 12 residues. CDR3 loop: CASTRGANVLTF. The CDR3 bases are TGTGCCTCCACAAGGGGGGCCAACGTCCTGACTTTC.

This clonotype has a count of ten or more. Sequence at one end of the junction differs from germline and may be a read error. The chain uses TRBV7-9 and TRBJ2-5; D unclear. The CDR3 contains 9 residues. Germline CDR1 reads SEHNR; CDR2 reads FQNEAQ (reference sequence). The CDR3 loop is CASSLPGHF. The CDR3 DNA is TGTGCCAGCAGCCTCCCCGGGCACTTC.

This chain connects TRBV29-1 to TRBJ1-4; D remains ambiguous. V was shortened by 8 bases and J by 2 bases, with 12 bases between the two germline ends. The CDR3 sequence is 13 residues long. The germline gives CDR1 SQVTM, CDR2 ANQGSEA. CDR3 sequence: CSTRTATNEKLFF. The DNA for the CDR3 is TGCAGCACTCGGACCGCGACTAATGAAAAACTGTTTTTT.

The CDR3, as DNA: TGTGCCAGCAGCTTTGCCAGCGGGAGCACCGGGGAGCTGTTTTTT. As protein: CASSFASGSTGELFF. V usage is TRBV11-3 and J usage is TRBJ2-2, with 8 bases identical to TRBD2. Germline-derived CDR1 and CDR2 are SGHNT and YENEEA. This CDR3 spans 15 amino acids. Germline trimming cut 3 bases from V and 4 bases from J; bases unmatched to any gene: 4.

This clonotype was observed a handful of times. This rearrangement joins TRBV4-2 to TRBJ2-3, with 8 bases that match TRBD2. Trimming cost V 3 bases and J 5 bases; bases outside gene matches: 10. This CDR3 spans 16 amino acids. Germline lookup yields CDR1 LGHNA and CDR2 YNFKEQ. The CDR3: CASSHAAGASGDTQYF. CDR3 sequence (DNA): TGTGCCAGCAGCCACGCAGCGGGAGCCTCGGGAGATACGCAGTATTTT.

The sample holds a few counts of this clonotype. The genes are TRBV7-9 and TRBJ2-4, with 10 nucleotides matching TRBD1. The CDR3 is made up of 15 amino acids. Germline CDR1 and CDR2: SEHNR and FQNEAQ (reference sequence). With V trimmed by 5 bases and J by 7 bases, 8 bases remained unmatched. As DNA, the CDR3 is TGTGCCAGCAGCCTCCAGACAGGGGGCCGTAACATTCAGTACTTC. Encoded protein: CASSLQTGGRNIQYF.

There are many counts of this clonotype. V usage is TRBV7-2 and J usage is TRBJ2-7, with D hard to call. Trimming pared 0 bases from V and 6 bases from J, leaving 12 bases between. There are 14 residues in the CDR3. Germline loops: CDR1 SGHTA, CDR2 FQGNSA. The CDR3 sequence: CASSLAFTGGEQYF. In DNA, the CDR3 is TGTGCCAGCAGCTTAGCCTTTACGGGCGGCGAGCAGTACTTC. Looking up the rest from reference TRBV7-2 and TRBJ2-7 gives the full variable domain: GAGVSQSPSNKVTEKGKDVELRCDPISGHTALYWYRQSLGQGLEFLIYFQGNSAPDKSGLPSDRFSAERTGGSVSTLTIQRTQQEDSAVYLCASSLAFTGGEQYFGPGTRLTVT.

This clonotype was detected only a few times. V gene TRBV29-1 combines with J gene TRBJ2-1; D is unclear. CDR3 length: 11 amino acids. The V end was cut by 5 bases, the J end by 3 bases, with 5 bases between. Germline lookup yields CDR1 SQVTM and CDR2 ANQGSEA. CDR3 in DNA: TGCAGCGTTAACTACTACAATGAGCAGTTCTTC. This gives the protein CSVNYYNEQFF.

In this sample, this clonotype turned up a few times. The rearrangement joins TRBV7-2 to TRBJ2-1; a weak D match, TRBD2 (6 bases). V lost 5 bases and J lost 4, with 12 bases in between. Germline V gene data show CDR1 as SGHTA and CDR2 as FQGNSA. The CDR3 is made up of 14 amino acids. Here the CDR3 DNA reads TGTGCCAGCAGCCAGGCGGGAATATACAATGAGCAGTTCTTC. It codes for CASSQAGIYNEQFF.

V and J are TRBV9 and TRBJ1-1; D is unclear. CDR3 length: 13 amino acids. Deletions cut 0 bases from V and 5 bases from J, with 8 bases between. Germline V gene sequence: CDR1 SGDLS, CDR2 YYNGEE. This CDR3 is CASSVGSQTEAFF. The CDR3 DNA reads TGTGCCAGCAGCGTAGGCAGCCAAACTGAAGCTTTCTTT.

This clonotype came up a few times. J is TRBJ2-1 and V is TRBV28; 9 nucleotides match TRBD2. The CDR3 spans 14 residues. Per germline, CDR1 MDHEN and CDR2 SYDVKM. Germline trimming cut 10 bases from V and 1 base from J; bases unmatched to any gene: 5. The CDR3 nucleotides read TGTGCCACCCTCGCGGGAGGGTCCTACAATGAGCAGTTCTTC. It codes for CATLAGGSYNEQFF.

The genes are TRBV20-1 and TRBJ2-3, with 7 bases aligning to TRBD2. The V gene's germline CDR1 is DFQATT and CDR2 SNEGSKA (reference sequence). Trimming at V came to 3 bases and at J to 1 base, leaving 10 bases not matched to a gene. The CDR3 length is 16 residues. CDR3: CSASRPGGLGTDTQYF. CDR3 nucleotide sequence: TGCAGTGCTAGCCGACCGGGAGGCCTTGGCACAGATACGCAGTATTTT.

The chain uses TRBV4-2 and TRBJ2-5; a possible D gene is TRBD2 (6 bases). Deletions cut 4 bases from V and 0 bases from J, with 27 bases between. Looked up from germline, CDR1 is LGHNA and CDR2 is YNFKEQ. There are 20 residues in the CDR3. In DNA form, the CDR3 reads TGTGCCAGCAGCCCGCGAAGAGCTAGCGTTAGCGTCCGAGACCAAGAGACCCAGTACTTC. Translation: CASSPRRASVSVRDQETQYF.

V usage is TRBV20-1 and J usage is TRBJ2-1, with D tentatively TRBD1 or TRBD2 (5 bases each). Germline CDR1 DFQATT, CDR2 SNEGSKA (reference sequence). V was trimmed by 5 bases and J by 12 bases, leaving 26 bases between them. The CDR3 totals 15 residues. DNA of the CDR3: TGCAGTGCTTTCGCTCCCCAGGGAGTATCGGTAGGGCAGTTCTTC. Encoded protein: CSAFAPQGVSVGQFF.

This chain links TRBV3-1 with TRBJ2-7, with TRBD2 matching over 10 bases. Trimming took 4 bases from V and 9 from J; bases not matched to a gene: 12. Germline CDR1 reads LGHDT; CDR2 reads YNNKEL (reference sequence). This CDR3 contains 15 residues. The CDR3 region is CASSPLAGATSGQYF. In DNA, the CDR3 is TGTGCCAGCAGCCCTCTAGCGGGGGCCACCTCAGGGCAGTACTTC.

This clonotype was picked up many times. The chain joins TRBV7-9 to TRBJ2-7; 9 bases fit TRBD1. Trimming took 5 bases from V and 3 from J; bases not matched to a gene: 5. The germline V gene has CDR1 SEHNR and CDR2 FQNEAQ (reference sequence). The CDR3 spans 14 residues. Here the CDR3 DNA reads TGTGCCAGCAGCCCACAGGGGGCCTTCTACGAGCAGTACTTC. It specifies CASSPQGAFYEQYF.

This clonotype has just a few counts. The CDR3 here is CASSPGTSGTTDTQYF. The CDR3 DNA follows: TGCGCCAGCAGCCCCGGGACTAGCGGGACCACAGATACGCAGTATTTT. This chain uses TRBV4-1 with TRBJ2-3; 13 bases are shared with TRBD2. CDR1 is MGHRA, CDR2 YSYEKL, per germline. The CDR3 runs 16 residues. V shed 4 bases, J shed 2 bases, and the junction held 3 bases outside the gene matches.

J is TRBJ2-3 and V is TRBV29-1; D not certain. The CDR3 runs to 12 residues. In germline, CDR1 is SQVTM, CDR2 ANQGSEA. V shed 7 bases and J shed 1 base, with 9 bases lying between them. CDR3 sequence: CSGLHRTDTQYF. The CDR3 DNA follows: TGCAGCGGTCTCCACCGCACAGATACGCAGTATTTT.

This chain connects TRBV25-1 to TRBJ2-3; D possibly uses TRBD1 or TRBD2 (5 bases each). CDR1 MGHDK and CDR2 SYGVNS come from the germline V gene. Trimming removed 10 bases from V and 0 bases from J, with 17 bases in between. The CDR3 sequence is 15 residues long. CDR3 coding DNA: TGTGCCACCAACGGGACGGCGATTAGCACAGATACGCAGTATTTT. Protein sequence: CATNGTAISTDTQYF.